Each of the 3 T cell receptor beta chains below was sequenced from the same sample in a study of control samples from healthy donors and cancer patients. Clones were read by immunoSEQ multiplex PCR, and TCRdb kept only the in-frame ones, dropping some. The sample has roughly 100,000 clones, 88% seen once; the top ten hold about 14%. Specimen: blood. These receptors all come from a man aged 25 to 40 in good health.

This clone was counted between two and nine times. The chain carries TRBV19 and TRBJ1-1; TRBD1 aligns across 7 bases. Looked up from germline, CDR1 is LNHDA and CDR2 is SQIVND (reference sequence). This CDR3 contains 14 residues. Trimming removed 6 bases from V and 5 bases from J; junction bases left unmatched: 9. CDR3 sequence: CASSPDRDMTEAFF. CDR3 nucleotide sequence: TGTGCCAGTAGCCCCGACAGGGATATGACTGAAGCTTTCTTT.

This chain connects TRBV7-9 to TRBJ2-5; D is ambiguous. The CDR3 runs to 15 residues. Per the germline V gene, CDR1 is SEHNR and CDR2 is FQNEAQ (reference sequence). The V and J ends lost 5 bases and 0 bases respectively, with 13 bases between them. In nucleotides, the CDR3 is TGTGCCAGCAGCCCCCCATTACTGTACCAAGAGACCCAGTACTTC. As protein: CASSPPLLYQETQYF.

This clone has just one count. The chain links TRBV2 to TRBJ1-1; perhaps TRBD1 as D (6 bases). Germline assignment: CDR1 SNHLY and CDR2 FYNNEI. The CDR3 contains 14 residues. Trimming took off 7 bases at V and 0 bases at J, with 12 bases between the two ends. The CDR3 here is CASTTGQMNTEAFF. For the CDR3, the DNA is TGTGCCAGCACTACTGGACAGATGAACACTGAAGCTTTCTTT.